This passage covers 9 T cell receptor beta chains from one sample sequenced in a study of T cell responses to AZD1222 COVID-19 vaccine. Assay used: immunoSEQ multiplex PCR; TCRdb lists only in-frame clones, some missing. Among approximately 130,000 clones listed, roughly 86% were seen once. The specimen comprised peripheral blood, sampled 28 days after the second AZD1222 dose. These receptor sequences come from an adult who received the AZD1222 COVID-19 vaccine.

The chain has TRBV6-1 and TRBJ1-1, with D maybe TRBD1 (6 bases). Trimming shortened V by 2 bases and J by 5 bases, and 9 bases separated the two germline ends. This CDR3 is 13 amino acids long. Per germline, CDR1 MNHNS and CDR2 SASEGT. The CDR3 sequence is CASSESQGTEAFF. CDR3 nucleotide sequence: TGTGCCAGCAGTGAATCTCAGGGGACTGAAGCTTTCTTT.

The chain joins TRBV6-5 to TRBJ1-2; 7 bases agree with TRBD1. The CDR3 extends over 13 amino acids. The junction had 9 bases not matched to a gene; V was cut back by 6 bases and J by 8 bases. The germline CDR1 and CDR2 sequences are MNHEY and SVGAGI. The CDR3 sequence is CASSYGQAGGYTF. The CDR3 DNA reads as TGTGCCAGCAGCTACGGACAGGCGGGGGGCTACACCTTC.

The rearrangement links TRBV27 to TRBJ1-5, with TRBD1 identical over 9 bases. The germline gives CDR1 MNHEY, CDR2 SMNVEV (reference sequence). Trimming removed 6 bases from V and 5 bases from J; junction bases left unmatched: 5. The CDR3 covers 14 residues. DNA of the CDR3: TGTGCCAGCAGACCGGGACAGGGCCATCAGCCCCAGCATTTT. Protein product: CASRPGQGHQPQHF.

V is TRBV6-6 and J is TRBJ1-2; 7 bases line up with TRBD1. V lost 5 bases, J lost 6 bases, and 6 bases stayed unmatched. The CDR3 runs to 13 residues. Germline lookup yields CDR1 MNHNY and CDR2 SVGAGI (reference sequence). The CDR3 nucleotides are TGTGCCAGCAGTCTTACAGGGGACCATGGCTACACCTTC. Its protein product is CASSLTGDHGYTF.

The chain recombines TRBV4-2 with TRBJ2-7; 7 bases align to TRBD1. Looked up from germline, CDR1 is LGHNA and CDR2 is YNFKEQ. After removal of 4 bases from V and 2 bases from J, the junction contained 5 bases not matched to a gene. This CDR3 region has 14 residues. The CDR3 DNA follows: TGTGCCAGCAGCCCCCGACAGGGAGCCTACGAGCAGTACTTC. Translated, it gives CASSPRQGAYEQYF.

This chain connects TRBV5-4 to TRBJ2-1, with D perhaps TRBD1 or TRBD2 (7 bases each). CDR1 SGHNT and CDR2 YYREEE come from the germline V gene (reference sequence). Trimming took 6 bases from V and 4 from J, leaving 20 bases between them. This CDR3 has 16 amino acids. CDR3 nucleotide sequence: TGTGCCAGCACCTCAGGGGGGGCGGGGGAATACAATGAGCAGTTCTTC. Translating it yields CASTSGGAGEYNEQFF.

The rearrangement uses TRBV6-5 and TRBJ1-5; D not resolved. The V gene lost 0 bases and the J gene lost 11 bases, with 14 bases spanning the gap. Per germline, CDR1 MNHEY and CDR2 SVGAGI. This CDR3 comprises 14 residues. CDR3 in amino acids: CASSYSNLDGTQHF. In DNA, the CDR3 is TGTGCCAGCAGTTACTCGAACCTGGATGGGACCCAGCATTTT.

V is TRBV5-5 and J is TRBJ1-5, with D unclear. Germline assignment: CDR1 SGHKS and CDR2 YYEKEE (reference sequence). The CDR3 length is 14 residues. Trimming stripped 0 bases from V and 0 bases from J, with 4 bases between. The CDR3 loop is CASSLEYSNQPQHF. For the CDR3, the DNA is TGTGCCAGCAGCTTGGAGTATAGCAATCAGCCCCAGCATTTT.

The chain is built from TRBV10-3 and TRBJ1-6, with 8 bases identical to TRBD1. The trim removed 7 bases at V and 7 bases at J, leaving 3 bases unmatched. Per germline, CDR1 ENHRY and CDR2 SYGVKD. The CDR3 covers 13 residues. Here the CDR3 reads CAITGQENSPLHF. CDR3 nucleotide sequence: TGTGCCATCACGGGACAGGAGAATTCACCCCTCCACTTT.